The clone carrying this TCR beta chain appeared a few times. No antigen is known for it. TCRdb reprocessed the 5' RACE reads with MiXCR, giving one entry per CDR3 protein. Counted here are fewer than 550,000 distinct CDR3 sequences, approximately 5.3% occurring once; the ten biggest clones make up under 4.5%. This CDR3 has 15 amino acids. Deletions cut 3 bases from V and 2 bases from J, with 12 bases between. CDR1 is MNHEY, CDR2 SVGEGT, per germline. This specimen belongs to a study of CD8 T cells in ankylosing spondylitis. General study results and limits: Ankylosing spondylitis blood seemed to carry a telltale TCR beta motif made of under ten highly homologous variants.

J is TRBJ2-3 and V is TRBV6-2 or TRBV6-3; no firm D call. Sequencing input: blood, either unsorted or a sorted T cell fraction (not recorded which). This clonotype was sampled from a male donor with ankylosing spondylitis. The CDR3 protein is CASSYLPGDTDTQYF. The CDR3, as DNA: TGTGCCAGCAGTTATCTTCCAGGAGACACAGATACGCAGTATTTT.